This paragraph covers one T cell receptor (beta chain) sequence. A single count supports this clone. Which antigen it targets is not known. One base away there is no much larger clone; base qualities are not given. The data were obtained in a study of blood T cell repertoires in COVID-19 (TCRdb year 2020). In the study overall: The collaborator samples originated in the United States, Italy and Spain and spanned the acute and convalescent phases of COVID-19. The prospective study material was composed of cDNA or gDNA derived from T cells, B-cell-depleted T cells, or PBMCs. Deeply sampled blood TCRbeta repertoires from subjects exposed to, actively infected with, or recovered from COVID-19 were included in the dataset. The samples were drawn from two sources: the first 160 participants of the ongoing ImmuneRACE study, and 1,200 or so subjects contributed by 6 global collaborators. Where HLA class I and class II types were available, the types were taken from metadata supplied by the sample provider, not from assay-based typing. Sample metadata almost always included a de-identified subject ID, COVID-19 status, age in years and sex. The repertoires were made available in a free public database intended to serve as a resource for research on the immune response to SARS-CoV-2.

What the research found in general, with its limitations: How much clinical and demographic metadata was included differed by source and by participant, and the metadata was provided uncurated.

In Seattle, one collaborating source enrolled patients while the infection was active and tracked those patients longitudinally over the course of disease. Each collaborating institution followed its own protocols to collect whole blood in K2EDTA tubes. For TCRbeta analysis, collaborator samples were shipped as frozen whole blood, as isolated PBMCs, or as DNA extracted from either sample type. The germline V gene specifies SGHVS as CDR1 and FQNEAQ as CDR2. Measured from the cysteine to the phenylalanine, the CDR3 is 13 residues long. The DNA shown is the 39-base CDR3, in frame from base 1. V drops 0 bases and J drops 7 bases, leaving 10 bases in between. The immunoSEQ Assay, a bias-controlled multiplex PCR, was used to amplify TCRbeta CDR3 regions from genomic DNA. Regarding the original processing steps: Within the assay, amplification of reference gene primers was used to estimate how many nucleated cells each sample contained. To quantify the absolute abundance of each unique TCRbeta CDR3 rearrangement, sequence reads were collapsed and filtered. For each sample, productive Simpson clonality was calculated as the square root of Simpson's diversity index over productive rearrangements. As stored in TCRdb, this immuneACCESS dataset retains in-frame rearrangements with V and J assigned. A fraction of the clones does not appear; measured against another copy, unresolved V genes explain less than half of the discrepancy, and the remainder lacks a known reason. That table is the source of V, J and clone size, and D and trimming were worked out from the DNA. This sample holds some 290,000 clones; roughly 86% were observed only once. The biggest ten clones account for about 11% of the sample.

Sequenced: peripheral blood. This clonotype was sampled from a woman under 40 with COVID-19, enrolled during active disease. The rearrangement combines TRBV7-8 with TRBJ2-7; possibly the D gene is TRBD2, per 5 matching bases. The DNA reads TGTGCCAGCAGCTTAGCAACGGGGAGAGAGCAGTACTTC. It encodes CASSLATGREQYF.